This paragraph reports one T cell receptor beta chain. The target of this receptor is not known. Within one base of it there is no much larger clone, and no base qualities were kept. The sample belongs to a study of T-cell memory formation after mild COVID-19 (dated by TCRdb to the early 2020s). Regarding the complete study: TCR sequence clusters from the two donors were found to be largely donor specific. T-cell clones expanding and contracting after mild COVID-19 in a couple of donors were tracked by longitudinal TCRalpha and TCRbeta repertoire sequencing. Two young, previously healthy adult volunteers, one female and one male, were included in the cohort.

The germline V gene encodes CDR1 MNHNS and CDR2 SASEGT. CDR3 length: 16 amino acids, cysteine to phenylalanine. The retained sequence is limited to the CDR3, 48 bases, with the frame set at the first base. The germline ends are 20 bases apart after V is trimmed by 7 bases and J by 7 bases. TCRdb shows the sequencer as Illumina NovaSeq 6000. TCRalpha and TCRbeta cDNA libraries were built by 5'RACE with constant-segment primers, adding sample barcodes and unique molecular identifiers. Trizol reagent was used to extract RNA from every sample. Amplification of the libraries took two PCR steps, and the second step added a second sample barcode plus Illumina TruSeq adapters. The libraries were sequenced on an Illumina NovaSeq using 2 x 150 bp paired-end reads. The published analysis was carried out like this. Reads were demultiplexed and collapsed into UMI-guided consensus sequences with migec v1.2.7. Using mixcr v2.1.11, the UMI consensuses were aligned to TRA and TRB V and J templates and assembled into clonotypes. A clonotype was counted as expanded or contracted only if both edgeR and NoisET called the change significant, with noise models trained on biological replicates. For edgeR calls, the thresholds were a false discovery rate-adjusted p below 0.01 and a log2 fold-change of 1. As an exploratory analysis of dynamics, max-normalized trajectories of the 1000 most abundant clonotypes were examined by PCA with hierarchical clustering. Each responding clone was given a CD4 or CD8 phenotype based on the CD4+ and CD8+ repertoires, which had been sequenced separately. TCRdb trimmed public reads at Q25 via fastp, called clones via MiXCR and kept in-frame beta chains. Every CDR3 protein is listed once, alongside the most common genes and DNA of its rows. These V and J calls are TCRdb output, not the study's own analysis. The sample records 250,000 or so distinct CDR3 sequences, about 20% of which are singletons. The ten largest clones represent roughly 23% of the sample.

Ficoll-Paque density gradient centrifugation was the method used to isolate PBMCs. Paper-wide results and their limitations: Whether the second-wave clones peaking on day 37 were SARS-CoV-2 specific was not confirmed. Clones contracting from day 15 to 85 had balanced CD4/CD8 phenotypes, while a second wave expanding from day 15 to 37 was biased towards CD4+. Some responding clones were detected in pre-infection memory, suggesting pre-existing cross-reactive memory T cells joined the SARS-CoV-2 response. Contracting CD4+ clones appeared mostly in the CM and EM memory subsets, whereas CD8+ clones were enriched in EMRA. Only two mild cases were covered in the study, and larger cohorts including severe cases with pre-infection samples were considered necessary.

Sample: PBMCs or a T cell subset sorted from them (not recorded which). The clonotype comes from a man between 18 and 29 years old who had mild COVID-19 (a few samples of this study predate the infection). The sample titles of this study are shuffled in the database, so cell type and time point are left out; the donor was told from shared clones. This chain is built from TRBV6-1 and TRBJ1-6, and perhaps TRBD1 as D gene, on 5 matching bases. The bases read TGTGCCAGCACGACGCCGCGGGGGATTACGAATTCACCCCTCCACTTT. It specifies CASTTPRGITNSPLHF.